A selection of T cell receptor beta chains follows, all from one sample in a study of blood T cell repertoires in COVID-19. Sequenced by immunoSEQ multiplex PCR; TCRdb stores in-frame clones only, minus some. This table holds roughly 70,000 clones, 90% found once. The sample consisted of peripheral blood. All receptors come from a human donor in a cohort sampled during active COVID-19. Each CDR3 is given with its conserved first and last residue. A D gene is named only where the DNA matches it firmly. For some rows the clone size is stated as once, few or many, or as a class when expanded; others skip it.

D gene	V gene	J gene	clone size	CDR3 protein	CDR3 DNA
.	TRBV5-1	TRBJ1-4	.	CASSLDRASGEKLFF	TGCGCCAGCAGCTTGGACAGGGCCTCTGGTGAAAAACTGTTTTTT
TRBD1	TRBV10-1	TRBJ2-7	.	CASSGGTGPSYEQYF	TGCGCCAGCAGTGGAGGGACAGGGCCAAGCTACGAGCAGTACTTC
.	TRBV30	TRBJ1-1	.	CAWSMGLTNTEAFF	TGTGCCTGGAGCATGGGACTGACGAACACTGAAGCTTTCTTT
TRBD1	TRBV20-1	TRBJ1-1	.	CSARVGDRAFF	TGCAGTGCTAGAGTGGGGGACAGGGCTTTCTTT
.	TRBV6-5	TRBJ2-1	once	CASSYSSPGEQFF	TGTGCCAGCAGTTACTCGAGTCCGGGTGAGCAGTTCTTC
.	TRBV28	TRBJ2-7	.	CASRLTGNYEQYF	TGTGCCAGCAGGCTGACAGGTAATTACGAGCAGTACTTC
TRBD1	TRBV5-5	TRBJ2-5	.	CASSLYLPDRDEETQYF	TGTGCCAGCAGCTTGTATCTGCCCGACAGGGACGAAGAGACCCAGTACTTC
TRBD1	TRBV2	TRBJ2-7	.	CASNSGGQSYEQYF	TGTGCCAGCAACTCAGGGGGCCAAAGCTACGAGCAGTACTTC
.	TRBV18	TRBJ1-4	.	CASSPRRGGEKLFF	TGTGCCAGCTCACCCCGACGGGGTGGTGAAAAACTGTTTTTT
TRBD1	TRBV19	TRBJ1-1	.	CASTPTGAAGVAFF	TGTGCCAGTACCCCAACAGGGGCAGCAGGTGTAGCTTTCTTT
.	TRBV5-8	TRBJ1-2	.	CASSQPDSLGGYTF	TGTGCCAGCAGCCAGCCCGACAGCCTTGGGGGCTACACCTTC
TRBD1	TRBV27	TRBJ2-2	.	CASAKTGGTGELFF	TGTGCCAGCGCGAAGACAGGGGGCACCGGGGAGCTGTTTTTT
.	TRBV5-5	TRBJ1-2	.	CASSLDSLTPYGYTF	TGTGCCAGCAGCTTGGACAGCCTGACCCCCTATGGCTACACCTTC
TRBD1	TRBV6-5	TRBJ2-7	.	CASSPTWTGGEQYF	TGTGCCAGCAGCCCAACCTGGACAGGGGGGGAGCAGTACTTC
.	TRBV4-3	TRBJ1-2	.	CASSQAVGGGYYGYTF	TGCGCCAGCAGCCAAGCAGTCGGTGGCGGCTACTATGGCTACACCTTC
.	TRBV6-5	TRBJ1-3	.	CASSPSRGSGNTIYF	TGTGCCAGCAGCCCGTCCCGGGGGTCTGGAAACACCATATATTTT
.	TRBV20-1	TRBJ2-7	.	CSASRQQYEQYF	TGCAGTGCTAGTAGACAGCAGTACGAGCAGTACTTC
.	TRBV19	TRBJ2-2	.	CASSIPHAIAGELFF	TGTGCCAGTAGTATACCCCACGCTATCGCCGGGGAGCTGTTTTTT
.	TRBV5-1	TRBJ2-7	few	CASRRGFSYEQYF	TGCGCCAGCAGAAGGGGCTTCTCCTACGAGCAGTACTTC
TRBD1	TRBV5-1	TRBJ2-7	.	CASSLGGRGQREQYF	TGCGCCAGCAGCTTGGGGGGCAGGGGGCAGCGCGAGCAGTACTTC
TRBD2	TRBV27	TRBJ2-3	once	CASSQTSGGARGTDTQYF	TGTGCCAGCAGCCAGACTAGCGGGGGGGCTCGGGGCACAGATACGCAGTATTTT
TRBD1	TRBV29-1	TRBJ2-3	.	CSVGTGGDTQYF	TGCAGCGTCGGGACAGGGGGAGATACGCAGTATTTT
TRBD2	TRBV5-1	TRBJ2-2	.	CASSPGSGGTTGELFF	TGCGCCAGCAGCCCCGGAAGCGGGGGGACCACCGGGGAGCTGTTTTTT
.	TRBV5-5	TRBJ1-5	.	CASSLGPEGGNQPQHF	TGTGCCAGCAGCTTGGGACCGGAGGGGGGGAATCAGCCCCAGCATTTT
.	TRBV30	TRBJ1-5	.	CAWNLGGNQPQHF	TGTGCCTGGAATCTGGGGGGAAATCAGCCCCAGCATTTT
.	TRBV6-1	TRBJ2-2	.	CASSEVLSADTGELFF	TGTGCCAGCAGTGAAGTACTCTCGGCGGACACCGGGGAGCTGTTTTTT
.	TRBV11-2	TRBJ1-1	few	CASSLPARGAEAFF	TGTGCCAGCAGCTTACCTGCCAGGGGCGCTGAAGCTTTCTTT
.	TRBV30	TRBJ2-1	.	CATGTAPYNEQFF	TGTGCAACGGGGACTGCACCCTACAATGAGCAGTTCTTC
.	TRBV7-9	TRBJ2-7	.	CASTHGRQNEQYF	TGTGCCAGCACCCATGGGAGGCAGAACGAGCAGTACTTC
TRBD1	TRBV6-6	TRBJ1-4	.	CASSQGQGSPATNEKLFF	TGTGCCAGCAGTCAGGGACAGGGCTCCCCTGCAACTAATGAAAAACTGTTTTTT
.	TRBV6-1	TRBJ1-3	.	CASSEERAFSGNTIYF	TGTGCCAGCAGTGAAGAGAGGGCTTTCTCTGGAAACACCATATATTTT
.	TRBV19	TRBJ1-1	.	CASALARGGGTEAFF	TGTGCCAGTGCTCTTGCAAGGGGGGGAGGCACTGAAGCTTTCTTT
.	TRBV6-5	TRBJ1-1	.	CASSRQFANTEAFF	TGTGCCAGCAGTAGACAGTTCGCTAACACTGAAGCTTTCTTT
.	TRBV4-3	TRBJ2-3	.	CASSPQRVDTDTQYF	TGCGCCAGCAGCCCTCAGCGGGTAGACACAGATACGCAGTATTTT
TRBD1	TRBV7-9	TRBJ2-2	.	CASSPDRAPGELFF	TGTGCCAGCAGCCCCGACAGGGCCCCCGGGGAGCTGTTTTTT
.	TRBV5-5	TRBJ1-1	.	CASSLGGNTEAFF	TGTGCCAGCAGCTTGGGCGGAAACACTGAAGCTTTCTTT
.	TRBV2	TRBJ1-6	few	CASSEMQKNSPLHF	TGTGCCAGCAGTGAGATGCAGAAAAATTCACCCCTCCACTTT
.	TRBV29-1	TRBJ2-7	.	CSVEVLQGFTYEQYF	TGCAGCGTTGAAGTCCTACAGGGCTTTACCTACGAGCAGTACTTC
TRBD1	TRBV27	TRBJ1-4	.	CASSHKTGGRTNEKLFF	TGTGCCAGCAGTCATAAAACAGGGGGCAGAACTAATGAAAAACTGTTTTTT
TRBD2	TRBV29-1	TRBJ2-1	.	CSDIPSGGGGEQFF	TGCAGCGACATACCTAGCGGGGGGGGCGGTGAGCAGTTCTTC
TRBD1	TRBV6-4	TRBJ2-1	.	CASSGDRGGDEQFF	TGTGCCAGCAGTGGGGACAGGGGAGGCGATGAGCAGTTCTTC
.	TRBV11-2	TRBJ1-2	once	CASSLRQIPSGYTF	TGTGCCAGCAGCCTCCGACAGATCCCTAGTGGCTACACCTTC